This TCR beta chain originates from a study of OX40 agonist ivuxolimab in advanced cancers. Study as a whole: The dose-escalation cohort had hepatocellular carcinoma, melanoma, renal cell or head and neck cancer. Study-wide findings and caveats: At 0.1 to 3.0 mg/kg and by week 6, clonal expansion occurred in CD4+ and CD8+ blood T cells. People who partly responded at 0.1-3.0 mg/kg had some of the least clonal expansion seen. Expanded clones were, on average, more numerous among CD8+ T cells than CD4+.

The data were produced by immunoSEQ multiplex PCR, yet TCRdb's version contains in-frame clones alone and is incomplete. The table includes over 55,000 clones, under 90% detected once. CDR3 length: 12 amino acids. With V trimmed by 4 bases and J by 3 bases, 0 bases remained unmatched. Looked up from germline, CDR1 is KGHSH and CDR2 is LQKENI. Note on this clone: The antigen is not known.

Sample: CD4+ or CD8+ T cells sorted from blood, taken in a trial of the OX40 agonist ivuxolimab. The sequence derives from an adult with an advanced solid tumor such as melanoma, head and neck, liver or kidney cancer. The chain uses TRBV18 and TRBJ2-7; 7 bases match TRBD1. The CDR3 loop reads CASSRDSYEQYF. The CDR3 nucleotides read TGTGCCAGCTCACGGGACAGCTACGAGCAGTACTTC.